These 27 T cell receptor beta chains were sequenced from one sample in a study of PD-L1 blockade in urothelial cancer. Method: immunoSEQ multiplex PCR; TCRdb's copy keeps in-frame clones and lacks some. The sample consists of fewer than 45,000 clones, more than 35% of them appearing once. The starting material was tumor tissue, obtained before atezolizumab (anti-PD-L1) treatment. These receptors originate from a man between 60 and 75 years old with urothelial cancer.

The chain is built from TRBV28 and TRBJ1-1, with D possibly being TRBD1 (5 bases). The germline V and J ends were trimmed by 8 bases and 5 bases, with 18 bases remaining between them. The CDR3 is made up of 14 amino acids. CDR1 MDHEN and CDR2 SYDVKM come from the germline V gene. CDR3 region: CASSPWGRETEAFF. The CDR3 DNA reads TGTGCCAGCTCGCCTTGGGGGAGAGAAACTGAAGCTTTCTTT.

The chain joins TRBV19 to TRBJ1-5; D ambiguous. Trimming left V 6 bases short and J 2 bases short, with 14 bases between. This CDR3 spans 15 amino acids. The germline V gene has CDR1 LNHDA and CDR2 SQIVND (reference sequence). CDR3 sequence: CASSIGDRGNQPQHF. CDR3 DNA sequence: TGTGCCAGTAGCATTGGGGATAGGGGCAATCAGCCCCAGCATTTT.

The rearrangement uses TRBV11-3 and TRBJ2-5, with 8 bases lining up with TRBD2. CDR3 length: 15 residues. V trimming: 7 bases; J trimming: 1 base; junction bases outside the gene matches: 8. CDR1 and CDR2 from the germline V gene are SGHNT and YENEEA. The CDR3 nucleotides are TGTGCCAGCAACTTGAGGGCGGGAGGCCAAGAGACCCAGTACTTC. It encodes CASNLRAGGQETQYF.

V and J are TRBV15 and TRBJ1-3; D remains unclear. This CDR3 has 14 amino acids. Germline CDR1 reads LNHNV; CDR2 reads YYDKDF (reference sequence). V lost 5 bases and J 4 bases, leaving 12 bases between the germline ends. DNA for the CDR3: TGTGCCACCAGCCTCGGTCCGAGGGGAAACACCATATATTTT. Translating gives CATSLGPRGNTIYF.

This chain uses TRBV6-7 with TRBJ2-7, with a weak D call TRBD1 (5 bases). TRBV6-7 is an ORF, and what it does is uncertain. Trimming left V 8 bases short and J 1 base short, with 12 bases between. CDR3 length: 13 amino acids. The CDR3 sequence is CASLTQGSYEQYF. CDR3 coding DNA: TGTGCCAGCCTAACCCAGGGTTCCTACGAGCAGTACTTC.

This clone was recorded a few times. This rearrangement joins TRBV29-1 to TRBJ1-1; D gene uncertain. CDR3 length equals 13 residues. Between the trimmed V and J ends, which lost 4 bases and 1 base, there was a span of 10 bases. Germline CDR1 reads SQVTM; CDR2 reads ANQGSEA. This CDR3 reads CSVVMGGNTEAFF. The CDR3 DNA is TGCAGCGTTGTCATGGGAGGGAACACTGAAGCTTTCTTT. The full variable domain, completed using reference TRBV29-1 and TRBJ1-1, is SAVISQKPSRDICQRGTSLTIQCQVDSQVTMMFWYRQQPGQSLTLIATANQGSEATYESGFVIDKFPISRPNLTFSTLTVSNMSPEDSSIYLCSVVMGGNTEAFFGQGTRLTVV.

The chain links TRBV29-1 to TRBJ2-1; 8 bases are a match to TRBD2. V shed 7 bases and J 3 bases; nucleotides not matched to a gene: 11. The CDR3 loop spans 15 amino acids. CDR1 is SQVTM and CDR2 is ANQGSEA in the germline V gene. The CDR3 spells CSDVGGGRLYNEQFF. The CDR3 bases are TGCAGCGACGTGGGGGGCGGGAGGCTCTACAATGAGCAGTTCTTC.

The chain has TRBV11-3 and TRBJ2-2; no reliable D call. The CDR3 covers 15 residues. Germline assignment: CDR1 SGHNT and CDR2 YENEEA. Trimming took 6 bases from V and 9 from J, leaving 20 bases between them. The CDR3 protein is CASSHDRISNRELFF. CDR3 DNA: TGTGCCAGCAGTCATGACCGAATATCTAACCGGGAGCTGTTTTTT.

There are a few counts of this clone. The sample carries other DNA sequences with the same CDR3. V gene TRBV28 combines with J gene TRBJ2-5; D possibly uses TRBD1 or TRBD2 (5 bases each). The CDR3 has 14 amino acids. The V end lost 7 bases, the J end lost 1 base, and 13 bases lay between the germline ends. Looked up from germline, CDR1 is MDHEN and CDR2 is SYDVKM. This CDR3 reads CASTPGQTQETQYF. The CDR3 coding sequence is TGTGCCAGCACCCCGGGGCAGACCCAAGAGACCCAGTACTTC.

This clone was seen more than once but under ten times. The V call is TRBV6-7, the J call TRBJ1-1; tentatively, D is TRBD1 (6 bases). TRBV6-7 is an ORF, with its function uncertain. Trimming cost V 5 bases and J 11 bases, with 24 bases left between them. CDR3 length: 15 residues. The CDR3 region is CASSEGGGPGLEAFF. The CDR3 DNA follows: TGTGCCAGCAGTGAAGGGGGGGGACCGGGACTAGAGGCTTTCTTT.

The CDR3 DNA is TGCGCCAGCAGCTCCCTGAGGGGAATTTGTGTTCCCCAGCATTTT. It translates to CASSSLRGICVPQHF. The J gene is TRBJ1-5, the V gene TRBV10-1, with TRBD1 as a possible D gene (5 bases). V lost 6 bases and J 10 bases, leaving 22 bases between the germline ends. Germline lookup yields CDR1 WNHNN and CDR2 SYGVQD (reference sequence). The CDR3 is 15 residues long.

In its sample, this clone was seen once. The CDR3, as DNA: TGTGCCAGCGCAACCGGGACAGGGGGCTATAATGAGCAGTTCTTC. Translated, it gives CASATGTGGYNEQFF. V and J are TRBV28 and TRBJ2-1, with 12 bases matching TRBD1. Germline-derived CDR1 and CDR2 are MDHEN and SYDVKM. This CDR3 region has 15 residues. The V and J ends lost 8 bases and 7 bases, in that order; junction bases with no gene match: 9.

Comment on this clone: The same CDR3 is also encoded by other DNA sequences in this sample. V is TRBV5-1 and J is TRBJ2-7; 8 positions match TRBD1. Trimming cost V 0 bases and J 4 bases; bases outside gene matches: 3. CDR1 and CDR2 (germline): SGHRS, YFSETQ. The CDR3 loop spans 14 amino acids. This CDR3 reads CASSLATGGYEQYF. The DNA of the CDR3 is TGCGCCAGCAGCTTGGCCACAGGGGGATACGAGCAGTACTTC.

In DNA form, the CDR3 reads TGTGCCAGTAGTGTTCCGGGACAGGGCCGGGAGACCCAGTACTTC. Its translation is CASSVPGQGRETQYF. This chain links TRBV19 with TRBJ2-5; 9 bases line up with TRBD1. J gave up 5 bases and V 5 bases, and 9 bases lay outside the gene matches. The CDR3 covers 15 residues. Per germline, CDR1 LNHDA and CDR2 SQIVND (reference sequence). The complete variable domain, with remaining parts taken from reference TRBV19 and TRBJ2-5, reads DGGITQSPKYLFRKEGQNVTLSCEQNLNHDAMYWYRQDPGQGLRLIYYSQIVNDFQKGDIAEGYSVSREKKESFPLTVTSAQKNPTAFYLCASSVPGQGRETQYFGPGTRLLVL.

This clone has just a few counts. The rearrangement links TRBV6-8 to TRBJ2-1; tentative D call: TRBD1 (5 bases). This CDR3 has 16 residues. The germline gives CDR1 MNHGY, CDR2 SAAAGT. V lost 6 bases, J lost 0 bases, and 15 bases lay in between. CDR3 DNA sequence: TGTGCCAGCAGACTTCAAGGGGCCCTCTCCTACAATGAGCAGTTCTTC. Protein: CASRLQGALSYNEQFF.

The chain couples TRBV18 to TRBJ2-1; the D gene is possibly TRBD2 (6 bases). CDR3 length: 15 residues. The V end lost 3 bases, the J end lost 9 bases, and 18 bases lay between the germline ends. From germline, CDR1 is KGHSH and CDR2 LQKENI. This CDR3 is CASSPILGARGEQFF. CDR3 nucleotides: TGTGCCAGCTCACCCATCCTAGGGGCGCGGGGTGAGCAGTTCTTC. The entire variable domain, with the rest obtained from reference TRBV18 and TRBJ2-1, is as follows: NAGVMQNPRHLVRRRGQEARLRCSPMKGHSHVYWYRQLPEEGLKFMVYLQKENIIDESGMPKERFSAEFPKEGPSILRIQQVVRGDSAAYFCASSPILGARGEQFFGPGTRLTVL.

This chain joins TRBV4-1 and TRBJ1-3, with D possibly TRBD1 on 5 matching bases. CDR3 length: 19 residues. Trimming stripped 1 base from V and 0 bases from J, with 19 bases between. Per germline, CDR1 MGHRA and CDR2 YSYEKL. The CDR3 region is CASSQGRGTTVPSGNTIYF. CDR3 bases: TGCGCCAGCAGCCAAGGAAGGGGAACGACCGTCCCCTCTGGAAACACCATATATTTT.

The table lists this clone with many counts. The DNA for the CDR3 is TGTGCCAGCAGAAGGGAACAGGGGGCCTATCAGCCCCAGCATTTT. Protein: CASRREQGAYQPQHF. The rearrangement links TRBV2 to TRBJ1-5; 9 bases agree with TRBD1. Trimming at V came to 6 bases and at J to 5 bases, leaving 8 bases not matched to a gene. The CDR3 has 15 amino acids. Germline CDR1 is SNHLY and CDR2 is FYNNEI.

The chain links TRBV19 to TRBJ1-3; TRBD1 is a possible D gene (6 bases). Germline V gene data show CDR1 as LNHDA and CDR2 as SQIVND (reference sequence). Trimming took 7 bases from V and 5 from J, leaving 24 bases between them. CDR3 size: 17 residues. CDR3 in DNA: TGTGCCAGTATCTCGCTGGGGGCGACTTACAGGAGAAACACCATATATTTT. This sequence encodes CASISLGATYRRNTIYF.

V usage is TRBV6-8 and J usage is TRBJ1-1, with D tentatively TRBD1 (5 bases). The CDR3 is 15 residues long. From germline, CDR1 is MNHGY and CDR2 SAAAGT. The V and J ends lost 7 bases and 1 base respectively, with 16 bases between them. The CDR3 region is CASISGNRGNTEAFF. The CDR3, as DNA: TGTGCCAGCATTTCCGGGAATAGGGGGAACACTGAAGCTTTCTTT.

This clone was observed a handful of times. V and J are TRBV2 and TRBJ1-5, with 8 bases that match TRBD1. The CDR3 covers 14 residues. V lost 7 bases to trimming and J lost 5 bases; unmatched junction nucleotides: 7. CDR1 and CDR2 (germline): SNHLY, FYNNEI. The CDR3 loop is CASKGQVDHQPQHF. CDR3 nucleotide sequence: TGTGCCAGCAAGGGACAGGTCGATCATCAGCCCCAGCATTTT.

The chain joins TRBV19 to TRBJ2-1; 8 bases align to TRBD2. Germline loops: CDR1 LNHDA, CDR2 SQIVND (reference sequence). The ends lost 3 bases at V and 4 bases at J; junction bases unmatched: 5. The CDR3 is 15 amino acids. The CDR3 nucleotides are TGTGCCAGTAGTATTCGCACTAGCGGTTACAATGAGCAGTTCTTC. Translating gives CASSIRTSGYNEQFF.

This clone showed up many times. This chain joins TRBV9 and TRBJ1-3; 12 bases align to TRBD1. The CDR3 is 16 amino acids. Trimming removed 2 bases from V and 4 bases from J; junction bases left unmatched: 4. Germline loops: CDR1 SGDLS, CDR2 YYNGEE. Here the CDR3 DNA reads TGTGCCAGCAGCGTGGGACAGGGGGCGTCCGGAAACACCATATATTTT. Translating it yields CASSVGQGASGNTIYF.

This clone is medium-sized. V usage is TRBV7-2 and J usage is TRBJ2-1, with D unclear. The V end lost 1 base, the J end lost 8 bases, and 9 bases lay between the germline ends. Germline V lookup: CDR1 SGHTA, CDR2 FQGNSA. CDR3 length: 13 residues. The CDR3 nucleotides are TGTGCCAGCAGCTTAGTTTTTAGGGATGAGCAGTTCTTC. This codes for CASSLVFRDEQFF.

The chain recombines TRBV10-3 with TRBJ2-3; TRBD2 is a possible D gene (6 bases). There are 14 residues in the CDR3. Germline V gives CDR1 ENHRY, CDR2 SYGVKD. Deletions cut 10 bases from V and 1 base from J, with 15 bases between. CDR3 protein: CASGALRGTDTQYF. As DNA, the CDR3 is TGTGCCAGCGGGGCCCTTCGGGGCACAGATACGCAGTATTTT.

This clone was seen once. The V call is TRBV19, the J call TRBJ1-1, with a possible D match to TRBD1 (6 bases). Trimming pared 4 bases from V and 3 bases from J, leaving 9 bases between. This CDR3 contains 13 residues. From germline, CDR1 is LNHDA and CDR2 SQIVND (reference sequence). In DNA form, the CDR3 reads TGTGCCAGTAGTACCCAGGGGCACACTGAAGCTTTCTTT. Translating it yields CASSTQGHTEAFF.

The chain carries TRBV11-3 and TRBJ1-3; possibly TRBD1 for D (5 bases). This CDR3 is 17 amino acids long. V lost 5 bases and J lost 0, with 17 bases in between. Germline V gene data show CDR1 as SGHNT and CDR2 as YENEEA. In DNA form, the CDR3 reads TGTGCCAGCAGCCAAGCGATCCAGGGCTCCTCTGGAAACACCATATATTTT. Protein: CASSQAIQGSSGNTIYF. Supplemented by reference TRBV11-3 and TRBJ1-3, the full variable domain reads EAGVVQSPRYKIIEKKQPVAFWCNPISGHNTLYWYLQNLGQGPELLIRYENEEAVDDSQLPKDRFSAERLKGVDSTLKIQPAELGDSAVYLCASSQAIQGSSGNTIYFGEGSWLTVV.